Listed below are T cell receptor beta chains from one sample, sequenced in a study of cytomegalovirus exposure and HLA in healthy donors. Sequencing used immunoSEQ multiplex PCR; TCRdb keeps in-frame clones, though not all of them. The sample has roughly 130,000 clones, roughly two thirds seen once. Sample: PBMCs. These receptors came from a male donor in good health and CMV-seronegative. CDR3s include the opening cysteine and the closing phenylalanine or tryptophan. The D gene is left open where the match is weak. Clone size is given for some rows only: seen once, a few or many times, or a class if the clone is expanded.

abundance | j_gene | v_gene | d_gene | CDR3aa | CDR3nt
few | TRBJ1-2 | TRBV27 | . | CASSLLGTPYGYTF | TGTGCCAGCAGTTTATTAGGGACACCATATGGCTACACCTTC
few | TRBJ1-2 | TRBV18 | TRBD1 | CASSPAVPGTENYGYTF | TGTGCCAGCTCACCCGCTGTACCCGGGACAGAGAACTATGGCTACACCTTC
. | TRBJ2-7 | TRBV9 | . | CASSLTGNRVHEQYF | TGTGCCAGCAGCCTAACAGGGAACAGGGTCCACGAGCAGTACTTC
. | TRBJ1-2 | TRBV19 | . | CASSHTRGLAGYGYTF | TGTGCCAGTAGTCACACCAGGGGCCTAGCGGGCTATGGCTACACCTTC
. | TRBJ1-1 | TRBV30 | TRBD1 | CAWSWTGAPETEAFF | TGTGCCTGGTCCTGGACAGGGGCTCCGGAAACTGAAGCTTTCTTT
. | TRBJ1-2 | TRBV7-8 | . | CASSLTPRGNYGYTF | TGTGCCAGCAGCTTAACCCCCCGGGGGAACTATGGCTACACCTTC
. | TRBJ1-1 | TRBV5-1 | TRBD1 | CASSLRTGDNTEAFF | TGCGCCAGCAGCTTACGGACAGGGGACAACACTGAAGCTTTCTTT
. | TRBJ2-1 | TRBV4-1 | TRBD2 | CASSHPGLAAGGQFF | TGCGCCAGCAGCCATCCAGGACTAGCGGCCGGAGGGCAGTTCTTC
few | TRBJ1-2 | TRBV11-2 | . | CASSSFLGEIYGYTF | TGTGCCAGCAGCTCCTTTCTTGGGGAGATCTATGGCTACACCTTC
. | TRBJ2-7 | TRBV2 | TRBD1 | CASRFPGTGFSGDEQYF | TGTGCCAGCAGGTTCCCCGGGACAGGGTTTTCTGGGGACGAGCAGTACTTC
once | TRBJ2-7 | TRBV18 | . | CASSRGRGAGSSYEQYF | TGTGCCAGCTCACGGGGCAGGGGGGCCGGCAGCTCCTACGAGCAGTACTTC
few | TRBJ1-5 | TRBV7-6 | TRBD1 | CASSSGQARDNQPQHF | TGTGCCAGCAGCTCCGGACAGGCCCGGGACAATCAGCCCCAGCATTTT
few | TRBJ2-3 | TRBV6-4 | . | CASSESSTDTQYF | TGTGCCAGCAGTGAGAGTAGCACAGATACGCAGTATTTT
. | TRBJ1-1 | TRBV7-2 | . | CASSSMAQNTEAFF | TGTGCCAGCAGCTCCATGGCTCAGAACACTGAAGCTTTCTTT
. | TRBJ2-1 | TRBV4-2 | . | CASSQEGTRDTYNEQFF | TGTGCCAGCAGCCAAGAGGGGACACGGGACACGTACAATGAGCAGTTCTTC
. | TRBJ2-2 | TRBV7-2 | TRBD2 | CASKTPGLAGFTGELFF | TGTGCCAGCAAGACCCCGGGACTAGCGGGGTTCACCGGGGAGCTGTTTTTT
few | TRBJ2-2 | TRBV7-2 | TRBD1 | CASSLYRGNTGELFF | TGTGCCAGCAGCTTATACAGGGGGAACACCGGGGAGCTGTTTTTT
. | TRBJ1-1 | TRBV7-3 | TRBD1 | CASSPHGTGDAEAFF | TGTGCCAGCAGCCCCCACGGGACAGGGGACGCTGAAGCTTTCTTT
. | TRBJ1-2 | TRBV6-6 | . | CASSLAADYGYTF | TGTGCCAGCAGTTTGGCGGCAGACTATGGCTACACCTTC
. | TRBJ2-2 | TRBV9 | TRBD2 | CASSPRTRSGELFF | TGTGCCAGCAGCCCCCGGACTAGGTCCGGGGAGCTGTTTTTT
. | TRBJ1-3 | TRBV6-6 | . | CASGLGGSRNTIYF | TGTGCCAGCGGGCTAGGGGGTTCTAGAAACACCATATATTTT
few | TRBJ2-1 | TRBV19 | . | CASSISGAGQFF | TGTGCCAGTAGTATTTCTGGGGCCGGTCAGTTCTTC
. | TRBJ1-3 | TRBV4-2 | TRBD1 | CASSRMDRASGNTIYF | TGTGCCAGCAGCCGCATGGACAGGGCCTCTGGAAACACCATATATTTT
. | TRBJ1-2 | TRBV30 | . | CAWTLSGGYTF | TGTGCCTGGACCCTTTCAGGTGGCTACACCTTC
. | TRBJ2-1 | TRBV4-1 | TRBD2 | CASSHLLRGDLYNEQFF | TGCGCCAGCAGCCACCTTTTGCGGGGGGATCTCTACAATGAGCAGTTCTTC
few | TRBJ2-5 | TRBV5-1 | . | CASSTFDSQETQYF | TGCGCCAGCAGCACCTTCGACTCCCAAGAGACCCAGTACTTC
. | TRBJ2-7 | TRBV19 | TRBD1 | CASSYPGQGSYEQYF | TGTGCCAGTAGTTATCCGGGACAGGGATCCTACGAGCAGTACTTC
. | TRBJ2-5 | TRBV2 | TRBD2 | CASSDLAGGIQETQYF | TGTGCCAGCAGTGACCTAGCGGGGGGGATCCAAGAGACCCAGTACTTC
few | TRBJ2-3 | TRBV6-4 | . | CASSEGPEPDTQYF | TGTGCCAGCAGTGAGGGCCCCGAACCAGATACGCAGTATTTT
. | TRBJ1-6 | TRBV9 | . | CASSVGQVDSPLHF | TGTGCCAGCAGCGTAGGACAGGTTGACTCACCCCTCCACTTT
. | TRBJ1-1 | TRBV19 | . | CASSIGQMNTEAFF | TGTGCCAGTAGTATAGGACAGATGAACACTGAAGCTTTCTTT
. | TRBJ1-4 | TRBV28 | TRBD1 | CASSRWTGRDEKLFF | TGTGCCAGCAGTCGGTGGACAGGGAGGGACGAAAAACTGTTTTTT
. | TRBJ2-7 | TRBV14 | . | CASSQAGSLDYEQYF | TGTGCCAGCAGCCAAGCGGGTTCGCTAGACTACGAGCAGTACTTC
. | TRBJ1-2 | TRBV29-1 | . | CSVQEQAGPSYGYTF | TGCAGCGTCCAAGAACAGGCAGGGCCAAGCTATGGCTACACCTTC
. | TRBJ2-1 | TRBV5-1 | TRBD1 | CASSIATGETNEQFF | TGCGCCAGCAGCATTGCGACAGGGGAGACGAATGAGCAGTTCTTC
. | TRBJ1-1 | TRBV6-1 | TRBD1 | CASRQGVDTEAFF | TGTGCCAGCAGGCAGGGGGTGGACACTGAAGCTTTCTTT
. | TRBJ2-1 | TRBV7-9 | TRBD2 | CASSLSGRGGSSYNEQFF | TGTGCCAGCAGCTTAAGTGGGCGGGGGGGATCATCCTACAATGAGCAGTTCTTC
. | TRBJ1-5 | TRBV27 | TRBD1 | CASSLRQGLGNQPQHF | TGTGCCAGCAGTTTACGACAGGGCTTGGGCAATCAGCCCCAGCATTTT
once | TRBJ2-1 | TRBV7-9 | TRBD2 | CASSPQLAGGHNEQFF | TGTGCCAGCAGCCCGCAACTAGCGGGGGGGCACAATGAGCAGTTCTTC
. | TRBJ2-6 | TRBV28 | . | CASREAGANVLTF | TGTGCCAGCAGGGAGGCCGGGGCCAACGTCCTGACTTTC